What follows are 30 T cell receptor beta chains derived from one specimen sequenced in a study of cytomegalovirus exposure and HLA in healthy donors. The PCR was carried out with 60 Vbeta primers and 13 Jbeta primers. The repertoire was sequenced with immunoSEQ multiplex PCR; TCRdb's copy has only in-frame clones and lacks some. Among roughly 130,000 clones listed, roughly four fifths were seen once. The specimen sequenced was PBMCs. The receptors stem from a middle-aged woman in good health and CMV-seropositive.

This clone was picked up one time. The rearrangement uses TRBV5-1 and TRBJ2-1; possible D gene TRBD2, 6 bases. Germline assignment: CDR1 SGHRS and CDR2 YFSETQ. The length of the CDR3 is 15 residues. The germline V and J ends were trimmed by 5 bases and 1 base, with 13 bases remaining between them. The CDR3: CASRASGSSYNEQFF. CDR3 sequence (DNA): TGCGCCAGCAGGGCCAGCGGGTCTTCCTACAATGAGCAGTTCTTC. Full variable domain (outside the CDR3, taken from reference TRBV5-1 and TRBJ2-1): KAGVTQTPRYLIKTRGQQVTLSCSPISGHRSVSWYQQTPGQGLQFLFEYFSETQRNKGNFPGRFSGRQFSNSRSEMNVSTLELGDSALYLCASRASGSSYNEQFFGPGTRLTVL.

The chain employs TRBV5-1 and TRBJ1-1; D not resolved. Trimming shortened V by 3 bases and J by 0 bases, and 18 bases separated the two germline ends. This CDR3 has 17 amino acids. In germline, CDR1 is SGHRS, CDR2 YFSETQ. Here the CDR3 DNA reads TGCGCCAGCAGCTCCCCCCCGGATCCAGACATGAACACTGAAGCTTTCTTT. Its protein is CASSSPPDPDMNTEAFF.

The count of this clone is one. This rearrangement joins TRBV15 to TRBJ2-5; 7 bases fit TRBD1. The V segment lost 0 bases and the J segment 5 bases; nucleotides outside the gene matches: 9. Per germline, CDR1 LNHNV and CDR2 YYDKDF (reference sequence). The CDR3 totals 16 residues. CDR3 DNA: TGTGCCACCAGCAGAGATTTAGACAGGGCCCTGGAGACCCAGTACTTC. It codes for CATSRDLDRALETQYF.

The chain uses TRBV5-1 and TRBJ2-1, with 9 nucleotides matching TRBD2. This CDR3 is 17 amino acids long. Losses at the gene ends were 2 bases for V and 9 bases for J; bases not matched to a gene: 15. CDR1 and CDR2 (germline): SGHRS, YFSETQ. The DNA of the CDR3 is TGCGCCAGCAGCTTCACCCCTGGGCTAGCGGGGATAAGTGAGCAGTTCTTC. The encoded protein is CASSFTPGLAGISEQFF.

This clone occurred once. The chain is built from TRBV27 and TRBJ2-5, with TRBD1 identical over 11 bases. Trimming at V came to 2 bases and at J to 4 bases, leaving 0 bases not matched to a gene. The CDR3 spans 14 residues. Looked up from germline, CDR1 is MNHEY and CDR2 is SMNVEV (reference sequence). This chain's CDR3 is CASSLGTGGETQYF. CDR3 DNA sequence: TGTGCCAGCAGTTTAGGGACAGGGGGAGAGACCCAGTACTTC.

V is TRBV6-5 and J is TRBJ1-1, with D maybe TRBD1 (6 bases). The CDR3 spans 15 residues. V was trimmed by 5 bases and J by 4 bases, leaving 17 bases between them. Germline V CDR1 and CDR2: MNHEY, SVGAGI. The CDR3 DNA follows: TGTGCCAGCAGTCTGAGGGGGGGAGGGGTCACTGAAGCTTTCTTT. Amino acids: CASSLRGGGVTEAFF.

The rearrangement links TRBV10-1 to TRBJ2-3; D unclear. The CDR3 loop spans 17 amino acids. CDR1 and CDR2 (germline): WNHNN, SYGVQD (reference sequence). V was shortened by 2 bases and J by 0 bases, with 15 bases between the two germline ends. CDR3 nucleotide sequence: TGCGCCAGCAGTGAGCGCACTCTAGTTACTAGCACAGATACGCAGTATTTT. Translation gives CASSERTLVTSTDTQYF.

The rearrangement links TRBV2 to TRBJ2-7; TRBD2 matches at 7 bases. Germline CDR1 and CDR2: SNHLY and FYNNEI. V lost 6 bases and J lost 0; bases outside the gene matches: 11. The CDR3 runs to 16 residues. The CDR3 loop reads CASRELSGASSYEQYF. CDR3 nucleotide sequence: TGTGCCAGCAGGGAACTGAGCGGGGCAAGCTCCTACGAGCAGTACTTC.

The rearrangement joins TRBV28 to TRBJ1-4, with TRBD1 as a possible D gene (6 bases). Germline V gene lookup returns CDR1 MDHEN and CDR2 SYDVKM. V lost 3 bases to trimming and J lost 8 bases, with 13 bases between them. The CDR3 loop spans 14 amino acids. The CDR3 reads CASSFRGGGEKLFF. CDR3 bases: TGTGCCAGCAGTTTTCGGGGGGGCGGAGAAAAACTGTTTTTT.

This chain uses TRBV4-1 with TRBJ2-7; maybe TRBD2 (5 bases). Germline V CDR1 and CDR2: MGHRA, YSYEKL. The V end lost 7 bases, the J end lost 6 bases, and 10 bases lay between the germline ends. This CDR3 is 11 amino acids long. CDR3 bases: TGCGCCAGCACAGAGGCGGGCGAGCAGTACTTC. It specifies CASTEAGEQYF.

This sequence joins TRBV14 and TRBJ2-7, with TRBD1 matching 9 bases. Germline CDR1 is SGHDN and CDR2 is FVKESK. The CDR3 spans 18 residues. J lost 0 bases, V lost 3 bases, and 12 bases had no gene match. The CDR3 is CASSQRDRARISSYEQYF. CDR3 DNA sequence: TGTGCCAGCAGCCAGCGGGACAGGGCGAGAATAAGCTCCTACGAGCAGTACTTC.

The V gene is TRBV5-1, the J gene TRBJ1-4, with D maybe TRBD1 (5 bases). This CDR3 comprises 19 residues. V lost 2 bases, J lost 0 bases, and 20 bases lay in between. Germline V lookup: CDR1 SGHRS, CDR2 YFSETQ. This chain's CDR3 is CASSFQLQGGGSTNEKLFF. The CDR3 DNA reads TGCGCCAGCAGCTTTCAATTGCAGGGAGGAGGTTCAACTAATGAAAAACTGTTTTTT.

The CDR3 region is CSAREVGGYTF. The CDR3 region has the DNA TGCAGTGCTAGAGAGGTGGGCGGCTACACCTTC. The V call is TRBV20-1, the J call TRBJ1-2; D is unclear. From germline, CDR1 is DFQATT and CDR2 SNEGSKA (reference sequence). Trimming left V 0 bases short and J 8 bases short, with 7 bases between. The CDR3 spans 11 residues.

The chain combines TRBV27 with TRBJ2-7; 11 bases are shared with TRBD1. Trimming took 1 base from V and 11 from J; bases not matched to a gene: 7. CDR1 is MNHEY and CDR2 is SMNVEV in the germline V gene (reference sequence). CDR3 length equals 14 residues. CDR3 DNA: TGTGCCAGCAGTTTATTTGCCGGGGACAGGGGGAAGTACTTC. Amino acid sequence: CASSLFAGDRGKYF.

The J gene is TRBJ1-6, the V gene TRBV2; D is perhaps TRBD1 (5 bases). Trimming cost V 6 bases and J 6 bases, with 9 bases left between them. Germline V gene lookup returns CDR1 SNHLY and CDR2 FYNNEI. The CDR3 consists of 13 residues. The CDR3 sequence is CASRAGLNSPLHF. The CDR3 bases are TGTGCCAGCAGGGCAGGGCTTAATTCACCCCTCCACTTT.

This clone was picked up a small number of times. The gene calls are TRBV7-6 and TRBJ2-3, with 9 bases identical to TRBD2. The CDR3 has 18 amino acids. Germline-derived CDR1 and CDR2 are SGHVS and FNYEAQ. After removal of 3 bases from V and 0 bases from J, the junction contained 10 bases not matched to a gene. The CDR3 protein is CASSFRASGAASTDTQYF. Written as DNA, the CDR3 is TGTGCCAGCAGCTTCCGGGCTAGCGGGGCCGCTAGCACAGATACGCAGTATTTT.

The genes are TRBV5-6 and TRBJ2-5; 8 positions match TRBD1. Losses at the gene ends were 4 bases for V and 9 bases for J; bases not matched to a gene: 8. The CDR3 extends over 13 amino acids. Germline V gives CDR1 SGHDT, CDR2 YYEEEE. The DNA for the CDR3 is TGTGCCAGCAGCCTACAAGGACAGGGATCCCAGTACTTC. It encodes CASSLQGQGSQYF. The variable domain in full, with the rest retrieved from reference TRBV5-6 and TRBJ2-5, is DAGVTQSPTHLIKTRGQQVTLRCSPKSGHDTVSWYQQALGQGPQFIFQYYEEEERQRGNFPDRFSGHQFPNYSSELNVNALLLGDSALYLCASSLQGQGSQYFGPGTRLLVL.

This clone was found once. This chain uses TRBV5-1 with TRBJ2-7, with TRBD1 identical over 9 bases. V lost 7 bases and J lost 1; bases outside the gene matches: 6. This CDR3 is built from 14 residues. CDR1 is SGHRS, CDR2 YFSETQ, per germline. CDR3 protein: CASDPGQGSYEQYF. The CDR3, as DNA: TGCGCCAGCGACCCGGGACAGGGATCCTACGAGCAGTACTTC.

V usage is TRBV27 and J usage is TRBJ1-4; no firm D call. Germline CDR1 and CDR2: MNHEY and SMNVEV (reference sequence). The CDR3 extends over 14 amino acids. V was shortened by 3 bases and J by 5 bases, with 10 bases between the two germline ends. The CDR3 DNA is TGTGCCAGCAGTTTTAACAGACTAAATGAAAAACTGTTTTTT. As protein: CASSFNRLNEKLFF.

The rearrangement links TRBV19 to TRBJ2-3, with D possibly TRBD1 on 6 matching bases. CDR1 is LNHDA and CDR2 is SQIVND in the germline V gene (reference sequence). Trimming removed 6 bases at V and 3 bases at J, with 13 bases between. The CDR3 consists of 14 residues. CDR3 bases: TGTGCCAGTAGAAGGAGGACAGAAACAGATACGCAGTATTTT. Protein: CASRRRTETDTQYF.

The genes are TRBV10-1 and TRBJ1-6; D uncertain. CDR1 and CDR2 (germline): WNHNN, SYGVQD (reference sequence). The length of the CDR3 is 13 residues. Trimming stripped 3 bases from V and 6 bases from J, with 6 bases between. The CDR3 sequence is CASSERFNSPLHF. The CDR3 DNA reads as TGCGCCAGCAGTGAACGGTTTAATTCACCCCTCCACTTT.

There are a few counts of this clone. V is TRBV27 and J is TRBJ2-1, with 8 nucleotides matching TRBD1. Germline V CDR1 and CDR2: MNHEY, SMNVEV (reference sequence). J was trimmed by 8 bases and V by 4 bases; bases with no gene match: 7. The CDR3 extends over 14 amino acids. The DNA of the CDR3 is TGTGCCAGCAGTTCCTGGACAGGGCGTGATGAGCAGTTCTTC. Protein: CASSSWTGRDEQFF.

The chain employs TRBV14 and TRBJ2-1; 9 bases agree with TRBD2. V lost 5 bases to trimming and J lost 13 bases; unmatched junction nucleotides: 9. The CDR3 extends over 13 amino acids. Germline V gives CDR1 SGHDN, CDR2 FVKESK. The chain's CDR3 is CASSSLPGLAQFF. Here the CDR3 DNA reads TGTGCCAGCAGCTCGTTGCCGGGACTAGCCCAGTTCTTC.

This clone occurred a few times. The chain uses TRBV2 and TRBJ1-6; the D is unclear. Germline-derived CDR1 and CDR2 are SNHLY and FYNNEI. This CDR3 is built from 15 residues. Trimming took off 6 bases at V and 3 bases at J, with 12 bases between the two ends. CDR3 sequence: CASRRGLYYNSPLHF. The CDR3 DNA sequence: TGTGCCAGCAGAAGAGGGCTCTACTATAATTCACCCCTCCACTTT.

The chain is built from TRBV30 and TRBJ2-1; 10 bases fit TRBD2. Germline V gene data show CDR1 as GTSNPN and CDR2 as SVGIG (reference sequence). V was clipped by 0 bases and J by 7 bases; unmatched bases: 3. This CDR3 is 14 amino acids long. The CDR3 is CAWSVAGGINEQFF. Written as DNA, the CDR3 is TGTGCCTGGAGTGTAGCGGGGGGGATAAATGAGCAGTTCTTC.

This CDR3 is CASRYGSENTEAFF. The CDR3 DNA follows: TGTGCCAGTAGGTACGGGTCGGAGAACACTGAAGCTTTCTTT. This chain links TRBV19 with TRBJ1-1; D gene uncertain. Germline values: CDR1 LNHDA, CDR2 SQIVND (reference sequence). There are 14 residues in the CDR3. V was clipped by 6 bases and J by 1 base, with 12 bases between them.

V gene TRBV27 combines with J gene TRBJ1-2; 8 nucleotides match TRBD1. The J segment lost 3 bases and the V segment lost 5 bases, leaving 8 bases of the junction unmatched. The CDR3 totals 15 residues. Germline CDR1 is MNHEY and CDR2 is SMNVEV (reference sequence). This CDR3 reads CASSPRTGNYYGYTF. The CDR3 DNA reads as TGTGCCAGCAGTCCCCGGACAGGGAACTACTATGGCTACACCTTC.

To note about this clone: Distinct nucleotide sequences in the sample also encode this CDR3. The chain employs TRBV9 and TRBJ2-2; D unresolved. Germline CDR1 reads SGDLS; CDR2 reads YYNGEE. V lost 0 bases and J 6 bases, leaving 6 bases between the germline ends. CDR3 size: 13 residues. The CDR3 is CASSVGGAGELFF. The DNA for the CDR3 is TGTGCCAGCAGCGTAGGAGGAGCCGGGGAGCTGTTTTTT.

A few counts support this clone. The CDR3 is CASSDGGGAGGNEKLFF. DNA for the CDR3: TGTGCCAGCAGCGATGGGGGAGGGGCTGGGGGTAATGAAAAACTGTTTTTT. The chain recombines TRBV4-2 with TRBJ1-4, with a weak D call TRBD1 (5 bases). The CDR3 has 17 amino acids. Germline CDR1 LGHNA, CDR2 YNFKEQ. V dropped 5 bases and J dropped 4 bases, with 20 bases sitting between them.

The chain employs TRBV5-6 and TRBJ2-7; 7 nucleotides align to TRBD1. With 3 bases clipped from V and 0 bases from J, the junction kept 6 bases outside the gene matches. This CDR3 spans 15 amino acids. Per the germline V gene, CDR1 is SGHDT and CDR2 is YYEEEE. The CDR3 DNA sequence: TGTGCCAGCAGCTACCTGGACAGGAGCTCCTACGAGCAGTACTTC. It specifies CASSYLDRSSYEQYF.